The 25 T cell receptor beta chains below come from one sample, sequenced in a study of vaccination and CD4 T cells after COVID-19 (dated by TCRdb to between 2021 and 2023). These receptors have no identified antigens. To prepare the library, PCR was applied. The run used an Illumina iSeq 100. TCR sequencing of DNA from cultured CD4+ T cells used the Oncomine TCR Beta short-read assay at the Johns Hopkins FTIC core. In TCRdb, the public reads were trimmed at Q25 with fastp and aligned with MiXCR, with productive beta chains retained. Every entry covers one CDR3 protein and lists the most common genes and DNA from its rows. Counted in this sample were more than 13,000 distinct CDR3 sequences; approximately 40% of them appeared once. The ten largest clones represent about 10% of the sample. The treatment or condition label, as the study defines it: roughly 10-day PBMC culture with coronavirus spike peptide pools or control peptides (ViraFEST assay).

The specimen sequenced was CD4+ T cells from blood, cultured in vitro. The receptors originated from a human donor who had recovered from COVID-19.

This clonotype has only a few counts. CDR3 region: CASGGLASTDTQYF. The CDR3 DNA sequence: TGTGCCAGCGGGGGGCTAGCCTCCACAGATACGCAGTATTTT. The genes are TRBV6-1 and TRBJ2-3, with D possibly called TRBD1 or TRBD2 (6 bases each). The length of the CDR3 is 14 residues. Deletions cut 8 bases from V and 2 bases from J, with 14 bases between. CDR1 is MNHNS, CDR2 SASEGT, per germline.

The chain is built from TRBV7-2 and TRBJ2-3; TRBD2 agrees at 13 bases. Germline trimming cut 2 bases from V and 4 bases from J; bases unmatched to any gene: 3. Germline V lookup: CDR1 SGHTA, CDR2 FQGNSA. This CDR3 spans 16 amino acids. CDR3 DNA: TGTGCCAGCAGCTTAAGGACTAGCGGGAGAGCAGATACGCAGTATTTT. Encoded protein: CASSLRTSGRADTQYF.

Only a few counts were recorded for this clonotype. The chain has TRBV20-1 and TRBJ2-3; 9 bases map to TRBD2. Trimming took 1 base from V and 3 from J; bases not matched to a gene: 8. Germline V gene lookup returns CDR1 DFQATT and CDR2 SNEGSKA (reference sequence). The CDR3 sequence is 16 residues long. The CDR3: CSARVQRGGGTDTQYF. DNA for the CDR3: TGCAGTGCTAGAGTACAACGCGGGGGGGGTACAGATACGCAGTATTTT.

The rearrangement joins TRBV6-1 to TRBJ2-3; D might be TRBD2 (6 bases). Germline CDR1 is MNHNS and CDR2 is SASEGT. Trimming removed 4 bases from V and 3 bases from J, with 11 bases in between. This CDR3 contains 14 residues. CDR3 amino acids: CASSGGTATDTQYF. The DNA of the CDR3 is TGTGCCAGCAGTGGCGGGACGGCGACAGATACGCAGTATTTT.

The chain's CDR3 is CASSDRDLADTQYF. Written as DNA, the CDR3 is TGTGCCAGCAGCGACCGGGACTTGGCAGATACGCAGTATTTT. The chain uses TRBV7-3 and TRBJ2-3; D possibly corresponds to TRBD2 (6 bases). CDR3 length: 14 residues. CDR1 is SGHTA and CDR2 is FQGTGA in the germline V gene. V was pared by 5 bases and J by 4 bases, with 13 bases between.

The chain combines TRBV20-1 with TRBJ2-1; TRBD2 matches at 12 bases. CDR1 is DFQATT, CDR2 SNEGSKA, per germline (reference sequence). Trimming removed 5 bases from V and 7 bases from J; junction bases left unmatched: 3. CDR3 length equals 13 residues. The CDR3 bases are TGCAGTGCTCCCACTAGCGGGAGGAATGAGCAGTTCTTC. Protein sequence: CSAPTSGRNEQFF.

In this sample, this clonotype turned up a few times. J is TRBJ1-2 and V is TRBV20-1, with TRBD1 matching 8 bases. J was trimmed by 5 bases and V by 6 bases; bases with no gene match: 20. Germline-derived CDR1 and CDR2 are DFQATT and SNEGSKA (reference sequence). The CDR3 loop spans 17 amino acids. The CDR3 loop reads CSAEARGLPEVEYGYTF. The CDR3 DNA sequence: TGCAGTGCAGAAGCCAGGGGGCTACCCGAGGTTGAGTATGGCTACACCTTC.

Here the CDR3 reads CASFGDPGLAGPLSSYEQYF. The CDR3 region has the DNA TGTGCCAGTTTTGGCGACCCGGGACTAGCGGGACCGTTGAGCTCCTACGAGCAGTACTTC. V gene TRBV19 combines with J gene TRBJ2-7; 13 nucleotides align to TRBD2. J gave up 0 bases and V 8 bases, and 19 bases lay outside the gene matches. This CDR3 has 20 amino acids. CDR1 is LNHDA and CDR2 is SQIVND in the germline V gene (reference sequence). Looking up the rest from reference TRBV19 and TRBJ2-7 gives the full variable domain: DGGITQSPKYLFRKEGQNVTLSCEQNLNHDAMYWYRQDPGQGLRLIYYSQIVNDFQKGDIAEGYSVSREKKESFPLTVTSAQKNPTAFYLCASFGDPGLAGPLSSYEQYFGPGTRLTVT.

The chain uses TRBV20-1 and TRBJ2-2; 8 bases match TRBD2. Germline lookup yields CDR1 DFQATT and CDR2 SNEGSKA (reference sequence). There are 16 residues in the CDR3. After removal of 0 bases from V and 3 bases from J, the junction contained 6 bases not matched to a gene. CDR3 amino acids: CSARDPTGGDTGELFF. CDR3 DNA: TGCAGTGCTAGAGACCCCACGGGAGGGGACACCGGGGAGCTGTTTTTT.

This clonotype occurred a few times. In DNA, the CDR3 is TGTGCCACCGGCCGGGGAGGGAGCTATGGCTACACCTTC. This encodes CATGRGGSYGYTF. J is TRBJ1-2 and V is TRBV25-1, with no clear D. The CDR3 covers 13 residues. V lost 10 bases to trimming and J lost 4 bases, with 16 bases between them. Germline-derived CDR1 and CDR2 are MGHDK and SYGVNS.

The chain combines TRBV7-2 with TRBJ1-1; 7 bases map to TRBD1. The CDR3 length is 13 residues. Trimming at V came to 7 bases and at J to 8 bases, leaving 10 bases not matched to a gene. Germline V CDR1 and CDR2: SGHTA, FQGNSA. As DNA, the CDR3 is TGTGCCAGCACGTCGCGGGACAGAGGGGAAGCTTTCTTT. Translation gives CASTSRDRGEAFF.

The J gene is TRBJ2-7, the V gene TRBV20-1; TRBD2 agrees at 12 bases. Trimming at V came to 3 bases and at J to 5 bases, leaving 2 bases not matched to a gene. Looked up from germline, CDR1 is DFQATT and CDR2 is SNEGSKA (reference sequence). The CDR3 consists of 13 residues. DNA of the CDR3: TGCAGTGCTAGCTGGACTAGCGGGAACGAGCAGTACTTC. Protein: CSASWTSGNEQYF.

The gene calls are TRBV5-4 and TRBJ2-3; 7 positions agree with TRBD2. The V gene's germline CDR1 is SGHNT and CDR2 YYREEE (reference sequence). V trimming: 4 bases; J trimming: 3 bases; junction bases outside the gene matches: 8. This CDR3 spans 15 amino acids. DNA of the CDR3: TGTGCCAGCAGCCTCGCTAGCGGTTTTACAGATACGCAGTATTTT. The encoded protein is CASSLASGFTDTQYF.

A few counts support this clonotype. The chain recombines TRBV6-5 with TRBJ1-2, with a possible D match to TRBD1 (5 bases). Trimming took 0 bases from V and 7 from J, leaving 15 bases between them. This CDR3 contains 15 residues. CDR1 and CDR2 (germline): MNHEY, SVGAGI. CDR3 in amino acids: CASSYSPGGESGYTF. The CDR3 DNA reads TGTGCCAGCAGTTACTCCCCGGGGGGAGAGAGTGGCTACACCTTC.

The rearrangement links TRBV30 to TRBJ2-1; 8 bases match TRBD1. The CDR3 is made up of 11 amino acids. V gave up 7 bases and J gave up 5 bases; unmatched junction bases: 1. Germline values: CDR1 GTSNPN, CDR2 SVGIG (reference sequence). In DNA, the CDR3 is TGTGCCTCGGACAGGGACAATGAGCAGTTCTTC. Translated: CASDRDNEQFF.

CDR3 amino acids: CASSQDSPGLASPEQYF. Written as DNA, the CDR3 is TGTGCCAGCAGCCAAGATTCCCCGGGACTAGCGTCCCCCGAGCAGTACTTC. V is TRBV4-2 and J is TRBJ2-7, with TRBD2 matching 10 bases. The CDR3 has 17 residues. Germline-derived CDR1 and CDR2 are LGHNA and YNFKEQ. V lost 0 bases and J lost 6; bases outside the gene matches: 11.

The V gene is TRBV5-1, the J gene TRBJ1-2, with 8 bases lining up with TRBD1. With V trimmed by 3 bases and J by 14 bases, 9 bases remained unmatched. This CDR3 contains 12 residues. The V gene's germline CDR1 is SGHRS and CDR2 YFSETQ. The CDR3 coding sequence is TGCGCCAGCAGCTACGGACAGGGCCGTCCGACCTTC. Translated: CASSYGQGRPTF. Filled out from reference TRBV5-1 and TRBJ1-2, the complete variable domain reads KAGVTQTPRYLIKTRGQQVTLSCSPISGHRSVSWYQQTPGQGLQFLFEYFSETQRNKGNFPGRFSGRQFSNSRSEMNVSTLELGDSALYLCASSYGQGRPTFGSGTRLTVV.

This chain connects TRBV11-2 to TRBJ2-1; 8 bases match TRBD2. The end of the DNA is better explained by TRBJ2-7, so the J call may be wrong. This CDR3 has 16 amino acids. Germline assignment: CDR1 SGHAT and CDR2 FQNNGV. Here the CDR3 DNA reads TGTGCCAGCAGCTGGGGGTGGGGCGGGAGGTCCTACGAGCAGTACTTC. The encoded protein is CASSWGWGGRSYEQYF.

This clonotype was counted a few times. CDR3 DNA: TGTGCCAGCTCAGGACAGTCTCCGGTCTACAATGAGCAGTTCTTC. Translated, it gives CASSGQSPVYNEQFF. The J gene is TRBJ2-1, the V gene TRBV27, with D perhaps matching TRBD1 (6 bases). The CDR3 is 15 residues long. V shed 8 bases and J shed 3 bases, with 17 bases lying between them. In germline, CDR1 is MNHEY, CDR2 SMNVEV (reference sequence).

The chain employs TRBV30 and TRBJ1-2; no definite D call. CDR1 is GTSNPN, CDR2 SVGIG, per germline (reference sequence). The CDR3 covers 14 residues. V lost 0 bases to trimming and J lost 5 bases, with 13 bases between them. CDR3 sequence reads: CAWSVRPDAYGYTF. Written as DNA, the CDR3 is TGTGCCTGGAGTGTACGTCCCGACGCGTATGGCTACACCTTC.

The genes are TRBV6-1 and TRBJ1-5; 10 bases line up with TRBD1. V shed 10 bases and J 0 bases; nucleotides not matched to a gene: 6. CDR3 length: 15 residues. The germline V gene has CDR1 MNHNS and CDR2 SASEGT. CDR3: CATGGDRGSNQPQHF. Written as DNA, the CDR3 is TGTGCCACCGGGGGGGACAGGGGTAGCAATCAGCCCCAGCATTTT.

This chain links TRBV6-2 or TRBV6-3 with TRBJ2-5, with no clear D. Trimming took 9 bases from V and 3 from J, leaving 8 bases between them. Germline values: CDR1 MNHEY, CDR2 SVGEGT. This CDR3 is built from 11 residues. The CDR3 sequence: CASTEEETQYF. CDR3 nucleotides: TGTGCCAGTACAGAGGAAGAGACCCAGTACTTC.

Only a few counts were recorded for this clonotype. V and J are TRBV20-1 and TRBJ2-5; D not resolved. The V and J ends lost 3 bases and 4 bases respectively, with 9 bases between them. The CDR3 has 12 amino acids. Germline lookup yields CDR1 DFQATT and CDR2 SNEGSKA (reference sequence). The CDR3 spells CSASGPPETQYF. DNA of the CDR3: TGCAGTGCTAGTGGACCCCCAGAGACCCAGTACTTC.

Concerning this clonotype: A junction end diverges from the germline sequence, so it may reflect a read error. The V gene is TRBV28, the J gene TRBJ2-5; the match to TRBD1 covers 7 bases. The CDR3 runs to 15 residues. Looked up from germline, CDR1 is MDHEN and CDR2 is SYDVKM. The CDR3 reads CASSSRQGPQGTQYF. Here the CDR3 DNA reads TGTGCCAGCAGTTCCAGACAGGGCCCACAAGGGACCCAGTACTTC. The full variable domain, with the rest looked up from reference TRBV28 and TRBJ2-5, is DVKVTQSSRYLVKRTGEKVFLECVQDMDHENMFWYRQDPGLGLRLIYFSYDVKMKEKGDIPEGYSVSREKKERFSLILESASTNQTSMYLCASSSRQGPQGTQYFGPGTRLLVL.

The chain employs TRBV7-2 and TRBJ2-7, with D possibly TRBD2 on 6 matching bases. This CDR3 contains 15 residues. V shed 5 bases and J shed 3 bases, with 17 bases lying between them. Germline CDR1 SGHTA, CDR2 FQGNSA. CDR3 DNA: TGTGCCAGCAGCCGGGACTCCGGAGGACTCTACGAGCAGTACTTC. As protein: CASSRDSGGLYEQYF. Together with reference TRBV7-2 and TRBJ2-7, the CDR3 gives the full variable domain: GAGVSQSPSNKVTEKGKDVELRCDPISGHTALYWYRQSLGQGLEFLIYFQGNSAPDKSGLPSDRFSAERTGGSVSTLTIQRTQQEDSAVYLCASSRDSGGLYEQYFGPGTRLTVT.